Listed below are T cell receptor beta chains from one sample, sequenced in a study of early T cells in non-severe SARS-CoV-2 infection. Each CDR3 protein gets one entry after TCRdb re-called the 5' RACE reads with MiXCR. This table holds about 69,000 distinct CDR3 sequences, 4.6% found once. This specimen was whole blood, taken at baseline. These receptors were collected from an adult who was a healthcare worker with PCR-confirmed SARS-CoV-2 infection or an uninfected control (not recorded which). The donor label of this sample is uncertain. Each CDR3 is given with its conserved first and last residue. Each record gives: V gene, J gene, D gene, clone size, CDR3 protein, CDR3 DNA. A D gene is named only where the DNA matches it firmly. Size tells how often a clone was seen (once, few, many) or the class of an expanded clone, and some rows leave it out.

TRBV5-1	TRBJ1-5	NA	many	CASSSDWNQPQHF	TGCGCCAGCAGCTCTGACTGGAATCAGCCCCAGCATTTT
TRBV5-6	TRBJ1-6	TRBD1	many	CASSVGQTGSPLHF	TGTGCCAGCAGCGTGGGACAGACAGGTTCACCCCTCCACTTT
TRBV7-2	TRBJ1-6	NA	NA	CASSSAPGNPLGSPLHF	TGTGCCAGCAGCTCCGCCCCAGGGAATCCCCTTGGTTCACCCCTCCACTTT
TRBV29-1	TRBJ1-1	NA	many	CSVEVGVTGTEAFF	TGCAGCGTTGAAGTTGGGGTCACCGGCACTGAAGCTTTCTTT
TRBV10-3	TRBJ2-3	TRBD2	many	CATRGLAGSDTQYF	TGTGCCACCCGGGGACTAGCGGGCTCAGATACGCAGTATTTT
TRBV12-3/TRBV12-4	TRBJ2-3	TRBD1	NA	CASSPGQVTTDTQYF	TGTGCCAGCAGTCCCGGACAGGTCACCACAGATACGCAGTATTTT
TRBV7-9	TRBJ2-3	TRBD2	NA	CASSLSSGGTDTQYF	TGTGCCAGCAGCTTATCGAGCGGGGGCACAGATACGCAGTATTTT
TRBV28	TRBJ2-7	NA	few	CASSLPQGRLPYEQYF	TGTGCCAGCAGTTTACCCCAGGGCCGCCTGCCCTACGAGCAGTACTTC
TRBV18	TRBJ2-7	NA	many	CASSPPSSWAGTSYEQYF	TGTGCCAGCTCACCACCGTCCTCTTGGGCAGGGACTTCCTACGAGCAGTACTTC
TRBV6-5	TRBJ2-5	NA	many	CASSSLISSTQYF	TGTGCCAGCAGTTCGTTAATCTCCTCGACCCAGTACTTC
TRBV30	TRBJ2-7	NA	NA	CAWSPALEQYF	TGTGCCTGGAGTCCTGCCCTCGAGCAGTACTTC
TRBV12-3/TRBV12-4	TRBJ2-3	TRBD2	many	CASSLVGEGDTQYF	TGTGCCAGCAGTTTAGTGGGGGAGGGAGATACGCAGTATTTT
TRBV6-5	TRBJ1-4	NA	NA	CASRAKPTNEKLFF	TGTGCCAGCCGGGCAAAACCAACTAATGAAAAACTGTTTTTT
TRBV6-1	TRBJ1-2	NA	few	CASSEDLKAIYGYTF	TGTGCCAGCAGTGAAGACTTGAAAGCAATCTATGGCTACACCTTC
TRBV7-2	TRBJ1-1	NA	many	CASTMTNMNTEAFF	TGTGCCAGCACCATGACAAATATGAACACTGAAGCTTTCTTT
TRBV5-1	TRBJ2-3	TRBD1	once	CASSSGQGGTDTQYF	TGCGCCAGCAGCTCCGGACAGGGGGGGACGGATACGCAGTATTTT